This entry is about one TCR beta chain. Its target is unknown. These data come from a study of neurological immune-mediated disorders. This CDR3 has 18 residues. Germline assignment: CDR1 LGHNA and CDR2 YNFKEQ. Trimming left V 4 bases short and J 1 base short, with 19 bases between. Study-wide results and limits: Levels of TCR clonal expansion peaked in HTLV-1-associated myelopathy and reached their lowest in multiple sclerosis, under those of healthy controls.

By 5'RACE with 10-nucleotide random UMIs, the cDNA was made. TCRdb re-analysed the 5' RACE reads in MiXCR, keeping a single row per CDR3 protein. The sample lists some 38,000 distinct CDR3 sequences; roughly 14% were seen once. Unsorted libraries were prepared from 2 million PBMCs held at -80 C. The genes are TRBV4-2 and TRBJ2-2, with D possibly matching TRBD1 (5 bases). Specimen: PBMCs. The sequence came from a woman in her fifties or sixties with HTLV-1-associated myelopathy (HAM/TSP). CDR3 nucleotides: TGTGCCAGCAGCCCCTACCCTTACAGGCCTTTGAACACCGGGGAGCTGTTTTTT. Translation: CASSPYPYRPLNTGELFF.